One sample yielded the 13 T cell receptor beta chains listed below, sequenced in a study of shared clonotypes between healthy human individuals. Clones were read by immunoSEQ multiplex PCR, and TCRdb kept only the in-frame ones, dropping some. The sample lists hundreds of thousands of clones, 79% occurring once. Sequenced input: PBMCs. These receptors all come from a woman between 35 and 50 years old in good health. Some clones in this sample may be carry-over from other donors' samples.

This clone was counted only a few times. V and J are TRBV7-2 and TRBJ2-1; TRBD2 matches 14 bases. There are 17 residues in the CDR3. Germline V gene data show CDR1 as SGHTA and CDR2 as FQGNSA. Losses at the gene ends were 2 bases for V and 7 bases for J; bases not matched to a gene: 7. Written as DNA, the CDR3 is TGTGCCAGCAGCTTAAAGGGACTAGCGGGAGAAATTAATGAGCAGTTCTTC. Its translation: CASSLKGLAGEINEQFF.

V usage is TRBV29-1 and J usage is TRBJ2-1; 12 bases agree with TRBD2. V lost 6 bases and J lost 7; bases outside the gene matches: 31. This CDR3 has 22 amino acids. CDR1 is SQVTM and CDR2 is ANQGSEA in the germline V gene. CDR3 nucleotides: TGCAGCGTAACCCGCGGACCCGAGGCTAACATTGTGGGGACTAGCGGGTATAATGAGCAGTTCTTC. Translation gives CSVTRGPEANIVGTSGYNEQFF.

The CDR3, as DNA: TGTGCCAGCAGCTCGCAAAGACAGGGGGCTGGCACAGATACGCAGTATTTT. It codes for CASSSQRQGAGTDTQYF. This chain joins TRBV7-6 and TRBJ2-3; 10 nucleotides agree with TRBD1. The CDR3 contains 17 residues. J was trimmed by 1 base and V by 4 bases; bases with no gene match: 8. Looked up from germline, CDR1 is SGHVS and CDR2 is FNYEAQ.

The chain links TRBV7-2 to TRBJ2-5; possibly TRBD1 for D (5 bases). Per germline, CDR1 SGHTA and CDR2 FQGNSA. The ends were cut back, 5 bases at V and 7 bases at J, with 17 bases in the middle. The CDR3 sequence is 14 residues long. CDR3 amino acids: CASSLVWGGGTQYF. CDR3 DNA sequence: TGTGCCAGCAGCCTAGTTTGGGGCGGCGGGACCCAGTACTTC.

Many counts were recorded for this clone. V is TRBV27 and J is TRBJ2-7; 7 nucleotides align to TRBD2. The CDR3 contains 13 residues. Germline trimming cut 5 bases from V and 6 bases from J; bases unmatched to any gene: 7. Germline V CDR1 and CDR2: MNHEY, SMNVEV (reference sequence). The CDR3: CASSPSWEGEQYF. CDR3 nucleotide sequence: TGTGCCAGCAGTCCCTCCTGGGAGGGCGAGCAGTACTTC.

V and J are TRBV6-1 and TRBJ2-7, with 7 bases identical to TRBD2. The CDR3 contains 16 residues. Germline CDR1 is MNHNS and CDR2 is SASEGT. Losses at the gene ends were 1 base for V and 0 bases for J; bases not matched to a gene: 6. The CDR3 bases are TGTGCCAGCAGTGAAGTGGACGGGAGGCCCTCCTACGAGCAGTACTTC. Protein sequence: CASSEVDGRPSYEQYF.

The V gene is TRBV20-1, the J gene TRBJ2-2; unclear D gene. The CDR3 consists of 11 residues. Trimming shortened V by 7 bases and J by 5 bases, and 8 bases separated the two germline ends. The germline V gene has CDR1 DFQATT and CDR2 SNEGSKA (reference sequence). The CDR3 DNA sequence: TGCAGTGTTGGTCGTACCGGGGAGCTGTTTTTT. Its protein is CSVGRTGELFF.

The chain combines TRBV2 with TRBJ2-7; possibly TRBD1 or TRBD2 for D (5 bases each). The germline gives CDR1 SNHLY, CDR2 FYNNEI. Trimming pared 6 bases from V and 2 bases from J, leaving 11 bases between. The CDR3 covers 13 residues. For the CDR3, the DNA is TGTGCCAGCAGAGGGACGGCGACCTACGAGCAGTACTTC. Its protein is CASRGTATYEQYF.

In the case of this clone: In the same sample, other DNA sequences code for this CDR3. This rearrangement joins TRBV7-2 to TRBJ1-5; D perhaps matches TRBD1 (5 bases). This CDR3 spans 13 amino acids. V was clipped by 5 bases and J by 3 bases, with 8 bases between them. Germline CDR1 reads SGHTA; CDR2 reads FQGNSA. This chain's CDR3 is CASSLDTNQPQHF. In nucleotides, the CDR3 is TGTGCCAGCAGCCTGGACACCAATCAGCCCCAGCATTTT.

Comments on this clone: A far larger clone is just one base off, so this is likely a read error. The genes are TRBV7-9 and TRBJ2-2; no reliable D call. Trimming took 1 base from V and 0 from J, leaving 18 bases between them. The CDR3 extends over 19 amino acids. Germline-derived CDR1 and CDR2 are SEHNR and FQNEAQ (reference sequence). The CDR3 region has the DNA TGTGCCAGCAGCTTAGTTGGGCTTCCCATAACCGCGAACACCGGGGAGCTGTTTTTT. Its translation is CASSLVGLPITANTGELFF.

The V call is TRBV7-9, the J call TRBJ2-3; TRBD2 agrees at 8 bases. Germline V lookup: CDR1 SEHNR, CDR2 FQNEAQ (reference sequence). The trim removed 5 bases at V and 2 bases at J, leaving 3 bases unmatched. This CDR3 contains 14 residues. CDR3 amino acids: CASSQLADTDTQYF. CDR3 in DNA: TGTGCCAGCAGCCAACTAGCGGACACAGATACGCAGTATTTT.

With respect to this clone: Its ends do not fully match the called genes, so a read error is possible. The gene calls are TRBV6-6 and TRBJ2-1, with TRBD2 matching 12 bases. This CDR3 contains 15 residues. Germline-derived CDR1 and CDR2 are MNHNY and SVGAGI (reference sequence). CDR3 nucleotides: TGTGCCGGCAGTACCGACACTTGGACTAGCGGGAAACAGTTCTTC. Its translation is CAGSTDTWTSGKQFF.

This clone showed up just a few times. This sample also contains other DNA sequences that code for the same CDR3. V is TRBV4-3 and J is TRBJ1-5; D is uncertain. The ends were cut back, 0 bases at V and 0 bases at J, with 6 bases in the middle. CDR3 size: 15 residues. CDR1 is LGHNA, CDR2 YSLEER, per germline. CDR3 sequence (DNA): TGCGCCAGCAGCCAAGACAGAAGTAGCAATCAGCCCCAGCATTTT. Encoded protein: CASSQDRSSNQPQHF.